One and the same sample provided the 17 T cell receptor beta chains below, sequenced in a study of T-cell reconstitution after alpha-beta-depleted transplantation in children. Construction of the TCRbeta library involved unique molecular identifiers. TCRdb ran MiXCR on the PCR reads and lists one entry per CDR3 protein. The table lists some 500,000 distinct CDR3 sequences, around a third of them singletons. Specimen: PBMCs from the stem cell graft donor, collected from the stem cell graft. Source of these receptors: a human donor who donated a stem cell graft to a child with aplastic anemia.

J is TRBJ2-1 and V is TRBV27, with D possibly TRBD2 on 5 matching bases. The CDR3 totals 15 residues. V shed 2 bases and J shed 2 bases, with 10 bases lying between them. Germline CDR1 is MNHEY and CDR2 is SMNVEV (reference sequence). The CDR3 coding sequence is TGTGCCAGCAGTTTAGGGCGGGTTCCCTACAATGAGCAGTTCTTC. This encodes CASSLGRVPYNEQFF.

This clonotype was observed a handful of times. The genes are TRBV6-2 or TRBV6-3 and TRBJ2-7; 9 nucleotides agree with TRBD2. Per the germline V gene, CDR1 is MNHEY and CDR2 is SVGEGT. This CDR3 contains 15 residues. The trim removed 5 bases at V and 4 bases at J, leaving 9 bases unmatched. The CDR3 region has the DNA TGTGCCAGCAGTGAGCGTAGCGGGAGTTGGTACGAGCAGTACGTC. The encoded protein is CASSERSGSWYEQYV.

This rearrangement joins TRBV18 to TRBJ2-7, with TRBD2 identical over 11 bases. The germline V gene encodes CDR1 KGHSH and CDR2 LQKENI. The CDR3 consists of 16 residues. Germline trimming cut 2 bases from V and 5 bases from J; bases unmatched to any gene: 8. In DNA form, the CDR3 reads TGTGCCAGCTCACCATCTGCAGTAGCGGGAGGGAACGAGCAGTACTTC. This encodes CASSPSAVAGGNEQYF.

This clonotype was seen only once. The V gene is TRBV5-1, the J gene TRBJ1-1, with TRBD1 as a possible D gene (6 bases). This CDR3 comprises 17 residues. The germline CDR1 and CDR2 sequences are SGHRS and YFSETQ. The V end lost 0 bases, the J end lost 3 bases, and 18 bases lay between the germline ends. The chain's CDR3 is CASSLASGRGWDTEAFF. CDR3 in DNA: TGCGCCAGCAGCTTGGCCTCGGGCAGGGGTTGGGACACTGAAGCTTTCTTT.

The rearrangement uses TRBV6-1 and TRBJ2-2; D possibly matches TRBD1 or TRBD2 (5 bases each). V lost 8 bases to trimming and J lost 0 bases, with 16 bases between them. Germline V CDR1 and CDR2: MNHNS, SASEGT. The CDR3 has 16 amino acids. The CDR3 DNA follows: TGTGCCAGCCGGGGCGGCGGCATCGCGAACACCGGGGAGCTGTTTTTT. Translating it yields CASRGGGIANTGELFF.

The CDR3 bases are TGCGCCAGCAGTCAATCGAAGGTACTAGCGTGGAATGAGCAGTTCTTC. Translating it yields CASSQSKVLAWNEQFF. The chain couples TRBV23-1 to TRBJ2-1; 7 nucleotides match TRBD2. TRBV23-1 falls under the ORF class, with uncertain function. The CDR3 length is 16 residues. The V and J ends lost 0 bases and 7 bases, in that order; junction bases with no gene match: 9.

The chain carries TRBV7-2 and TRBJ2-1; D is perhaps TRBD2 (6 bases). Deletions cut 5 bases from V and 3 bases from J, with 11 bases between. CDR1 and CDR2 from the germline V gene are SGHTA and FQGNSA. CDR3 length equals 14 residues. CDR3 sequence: CASSPGLVYNEQFF. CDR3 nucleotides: TGTGCCAGCAGCCCGGGACTTGTCTACAATGAGCAGTTCTTC.

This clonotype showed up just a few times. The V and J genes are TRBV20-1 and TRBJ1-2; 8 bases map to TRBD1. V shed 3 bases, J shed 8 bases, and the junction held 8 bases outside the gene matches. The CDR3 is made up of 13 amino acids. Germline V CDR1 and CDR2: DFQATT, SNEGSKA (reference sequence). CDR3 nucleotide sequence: TGCAGTGCTAGCGCCGGGACAGGAACGGGCTACACCTTC. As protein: CSASAGTGTGYTF.

The CDR3 here is CASSPPGLWTEQFF. CDR3 nucleotide sequence: TGTGCCAGCTCACCACCAGGCTTGTGGACTGAGCAGTTCTTC. The rearrangement links TRBV18 to TRBJ2-1, with no clear D. The CDR3 has 14 residues. Trimming shortened V by 0 bases and J by 9 bases, and 12 bases separated the two germline ends. Germline lookup yields CDR1 KGHSH and CDR2 LQKENI. The full variable domain, its missing parts supplied by reference TRBV18 and TRBJ2-1, is NAGVMQNPRHLVRRRGQEARLRCSPMKGHSHVYWYRQLPEEGLKFMVYLQKENIIDESGMPKERFSAEFPKEGPSILRIQQVVRGDSAAYFCASSPPGLWTEQFFGPGTRLTVL.

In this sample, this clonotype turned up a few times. The CDR3 is CASSPRTGPNQPQHF. The CDR3 DNA reads as TGTGCCAGCAGTCCCCGGACAGGGCCGAATCAGCCCCAGCATTTT. V usage is TRBV27 and J usage is TRBJ1-5, with 8 bases identical to TRBD1. The CDR3 is 15 residues long. Looked up from germline, CDR1 is MNHEY and CDR2 is SMNVEV (reference sequence). V trimming: 5 bases; J trimming: 4 bases; junction bases outside the gene matches: 7.

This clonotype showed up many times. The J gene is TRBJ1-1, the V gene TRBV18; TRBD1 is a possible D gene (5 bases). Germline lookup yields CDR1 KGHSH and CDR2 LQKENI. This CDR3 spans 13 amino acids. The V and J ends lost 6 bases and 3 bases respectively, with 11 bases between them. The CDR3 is CASSHGGDTEAFF. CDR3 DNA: TGTGCCAGCTCCCACGGGGGTGACACTGAAGCTTTCTTT.

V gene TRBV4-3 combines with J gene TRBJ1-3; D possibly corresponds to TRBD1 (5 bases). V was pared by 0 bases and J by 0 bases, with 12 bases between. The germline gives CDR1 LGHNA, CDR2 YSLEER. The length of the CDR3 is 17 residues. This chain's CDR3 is CASSQDSGQSSGNTIYF. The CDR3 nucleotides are TGCGCCAGCAGCCAAGATTCTGGACAAAGCTCTGGAAACACCATATATTTT.

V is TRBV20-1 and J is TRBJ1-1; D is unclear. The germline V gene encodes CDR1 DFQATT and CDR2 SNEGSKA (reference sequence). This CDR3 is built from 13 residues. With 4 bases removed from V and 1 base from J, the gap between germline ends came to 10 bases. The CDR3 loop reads CSAIPTANTEAFF. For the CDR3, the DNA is TGCAGTGCTATTCCGACTGCGAACACTGAAGCTTTCTTT.

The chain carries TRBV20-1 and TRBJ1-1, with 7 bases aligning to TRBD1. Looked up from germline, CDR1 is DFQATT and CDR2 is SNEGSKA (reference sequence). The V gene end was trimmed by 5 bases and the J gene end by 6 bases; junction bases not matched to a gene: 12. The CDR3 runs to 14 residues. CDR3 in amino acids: CSASRTGTAAEAFF. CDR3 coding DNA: TGCAGTGCTTCAAGGACGGGGACAGCCGCTGAAGCTTTCTTT.

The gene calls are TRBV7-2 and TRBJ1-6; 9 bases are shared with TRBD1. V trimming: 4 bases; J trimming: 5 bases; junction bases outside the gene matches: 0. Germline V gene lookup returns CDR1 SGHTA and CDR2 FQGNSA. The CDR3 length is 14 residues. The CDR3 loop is CASSYRGHNSPLHF. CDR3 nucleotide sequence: TGTGCCAGCAGCTACAGGGGGCATAATTCACCCCTCCACTTT.

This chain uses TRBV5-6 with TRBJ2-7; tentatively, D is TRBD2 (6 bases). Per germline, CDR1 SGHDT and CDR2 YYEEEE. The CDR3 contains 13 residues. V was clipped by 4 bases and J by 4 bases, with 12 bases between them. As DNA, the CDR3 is TGTGCCAGCAGCATGGGAGGCGGATACGAGCAGTACGTC. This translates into CASSMGGGYEQYV.

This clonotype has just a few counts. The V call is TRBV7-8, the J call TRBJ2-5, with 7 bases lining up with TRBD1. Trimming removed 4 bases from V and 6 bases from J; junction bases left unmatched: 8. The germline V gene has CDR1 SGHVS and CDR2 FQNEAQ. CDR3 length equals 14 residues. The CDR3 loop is CASSYRQGPKTQYF. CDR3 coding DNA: TGTGCCAGCAGCTACCGACAGGGTCCAAAGACCCAGTACTTC.